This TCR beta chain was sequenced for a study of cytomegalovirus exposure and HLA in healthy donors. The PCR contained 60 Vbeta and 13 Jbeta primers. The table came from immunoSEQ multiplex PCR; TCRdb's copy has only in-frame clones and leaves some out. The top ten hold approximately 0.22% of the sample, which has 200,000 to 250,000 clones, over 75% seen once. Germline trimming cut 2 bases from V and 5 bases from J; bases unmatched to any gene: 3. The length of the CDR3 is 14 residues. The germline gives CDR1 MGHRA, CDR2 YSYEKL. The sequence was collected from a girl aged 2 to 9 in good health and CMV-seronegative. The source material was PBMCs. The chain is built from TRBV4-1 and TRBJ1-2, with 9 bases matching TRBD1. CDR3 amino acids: CASSQSQGAYGYTF. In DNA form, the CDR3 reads TGCGCCAGCAGCCAATCACAGGGGGCGTATGGCTACACCTTC.